The entry that follows covers one TCR beta chain sequence. The entry originates in a study of T cell responses to AZD1222 COVID-19 vaccine. Looked up from germline, CDR1 is MNHEY and CDR2 is SVGAGI. The CDR3 covers 14 residues. The junction had 9 bases not matched to a gene; V was cut back by 7 bases and J by 6 bases. TCRdb keeps only in-frame clones here, not all; method: immunoSEQ multiplex PCR. The table records about 120,000 clones, about nine tenths of them present only once. The clonotype originates from an adult in good health. The material was peripheral blood, obtained on day 0 of AZD1222 vaccination. This rearrangement joins TRBV6-5 to TRBJ2-7; 10 positions match TRBD2. CDR3 DNA: TGTGCCAGCACCCGAGCGGGAGGGGCTTTCGAGCAGTACTTC. Amino acids: CASTRAGGAFEQYF.